One sample yielded the 9 T cell receptor beta chains listed below, sequenced in a study of T cells in Graves' hyperthyroidism and ophthalmopathy. Regions amplified from RNA transcripts were the TCR beta CDR3 regions. The study used the HTBI primer set for a first-round RT-PCR of the TCR CDR3. Using its own MiXCR run on the multiplex PCR reads, TCRdb lists one record per CDR3 protein. The sample records about 550,000 distinct CDR3 sequences, around 21% being singletons. The sequencing sample was made of blood. Receptors were obtained from a young man with Graves' hyperthyroidism.

Details on this clonotype: The junction shows a germline mismatch at one end, possibly a read error. V is TRBV2 and J is TRBJ2-2; D assignment may be TRBD1 or TRBD2 (5 bases each). The length of the CDR3 is 15 residues. CDR1 is SNHLY and CDR2 is FYNNEI in the germline V gene. The DNA of the CDR3 is TGTGCCAGCAGTGAACTTGGCCAGGGTGCCGGGGAGCTGTGTTTT. Its protein product is CASSELGQGAGELCF.

This chain uses TRBV20-1 with TRBJ1-2, with D possibly matching TRBD1 (5 bases). This CDR3 region has 12 residues. Trimming left V 5 bases short and J 2 bases short, with 9 bases between. Germline CDR1 DFQATT, CDR2 SNEGSKA (reference sequence). The DNA of the CDR3 is TGCAGTGCTCCCCGGGGGAACTATGGCTACACCTTC. Residues: CSAPRGNYGYTF.

There are many counts of this clonotype. The chain's CDR3 is CASSYSASLTQYF. The DNA for the CDR3 is TGTGCCAGCAGTTACTCGGCCTCTTTGACCCAGTACTTC. This chain links TRBV6-5 with TRBJ2-5; the D is unclear. The V end was cut by 0 bases, the J end by 7 bases, with 9 bases between. Germline V gene lookup returns CDR1 MNHEY and CDR2 SVGAGI. The CDR3 runs to 13 residues.

In this sample, this clonotype turned up many times. The V call is TRBV12-5, the J call TRBJ2-2, with 13 bases matching TRBD2. The CDR3 is 19 amino acids. Germline V lookup: CDR1 LGHNT, CDR2 FRNRAP. J gave up 0 bases and V 6 bases, and 10 bases lay outside the gene matches. The chain's CDR3 is CASGLRTSGGAPNTGELFF. For the CDR3, the DNA is TGTGCTAGTGGCCTCCGTACTAGCGGGGGGGCCCCGAACACCGGGGAGCTGTTTTTT.

As to this clonotype: The conserved closing phenylalanine or tryptophan is absent in this CDR3, likely reflecting a read error. Because the CDR3's place on the DNA is in doubt, the DNA is left out and the CDR3 is given as listed by TCRdb. CDR3 amino acids: CASSPFRDRRNTEACL. The rearrangement uses TRBV27 and TRBJ1-1; TRBD1 is taken as the D call from the table, unchecked against the DNA. Germline CDR1 and CDR2: MNHEY and SMNVEV (reference sequence). The CDR3 region is 16 residues in length, termini included.

The table lists this clonotype with many counts. The chain carries TRBV29-1 and TRBJ1-2; D unclear. The V gene's germline CDR1 is SQVTM and CDR2 ANQGSEA. The CDR3 spans 11 residues. Trimming removed 0 bases at V and 8 bases at J, with 7 bases between. The CDR3 is CSVEDGSGYTF. The CDR3 DNA reads TGCAGCGTTGAAGATGGGAGCGGCTACACCTTC. The full variable domain, rest sourced from reference TRBV29-1 and TRBJ1-2, is SAVISQKPSRDICQRGTSLTIQCQVDSQVTMMFWYRQQPGQSLTLIATANQGSEATYESGFVIDKFPISRPNLTFSTLTVSNMSPEDSSIYLCSVEDGSGYTFGSGTRLTVV.

This clonotype was seen once. DNA of the CDR3: TGTGCCAGCAGTTACGAAAGCGGGATTAATCAGCCCCAGCATTTT. Its translation is CASSYESGINQPQHF. V and J are TRBV6-2 or TRBV6-3 and TRBJ1-5; no reliable D call. Germline loops: CDR1 MNHEY, CDR2 SVGEGT. The CDR3 contains 15 residues. Trimming shortened V by 2 bases and J by 4 bases, and 12 bases separated the two germline ends.

The chain carries TRBV30 and TRBJ1-5, with 9 bases aligning to TRBD1. The CDR3 spans 16 residues. After removal of 1 base from V and 3 bases from J, the junction contained 7 bases not matched to a gene. Per germline, CDR1 GTSNPN and CDR2 SVGIG (reference sequence). The CDR3 region is CAWSERDRAFNQPQHF. The CDR3 nucleotides are TGTGCCTGGAGTGAGAGGGACAGGGCCTTCAATCAGCCCCAGCATTTT.

This clonotype was counted a few times. V usage is TRBV13 and J usage is TRBJ2-7; D remains ambiguous. The CDR3 extends over 16 amino acids. V was clipped by 3 bases and J by 6 bases, with 21 bases between them. Germline-derived CDR1 and CDR2 are PRHDT and FYEKMQ (reference sequence). The CDR3 is CASSFRPSGLPTEQYF. In nucleotides, the CDR3 is TGTGCCAGCAGCTTCAGGCCATCAGGCCTCCCCACCGAGCAGTACTTC.